A single sample is the source of the 15 T cell receptor beta chains below, sequenced in a study of T cells after posttransplantation cyclophosphamide. Cyclophosphamide on days +3 and +4 followed busulfan-fludarabine conditioning and a marrow graft. Generated by immunoSEQ multiplex PCR, the TCRdb table keeps only in-frame clones and is missing some. Recorded here are over 4,500 clones, with no singletons, and the ten leading clones hold under 30%. Sequenced here: PBMCs, sampled about 57 weeks after allogeneic stem cell transplant with posttransplant cyclophosphamide. The receptors come from a male patient aged 55 to 69 who received an allogeneic stem cell transplant from a related donor, was CMV-positive, and had acute GVHD only. Some T cells may be provided by the graft donor.

The V gene is TRBV23-1, the J gene TRBJ2-3, with D tentatively TRBD1 (7 bases). TRBV23-1 is noted as an ORF with a role that remains uncertain. The length of the CDR3 is 15 residues. Trimming stripped 4 bases from V and 6 bases from J, with 17 bases between. The CDR3 nucleotides are TGCGCCAGCAGTCTTCGACAGGGAGGAACGGATACGCAGTATTTT. Translating gives CASSLRQGGTDTQYF.

This clone was counted many times. The chain joins TRBV11-2 to TRBJ1-1, with 8 bases fitting TRBD1. With V trimmed by 5 bases and J by 4 bases, 6 bases remained unmatched. CDR1 and CDR2 from the germline V gene are SGHAT and FQNNGV. This CDR3 has 14 amino acids. CDR3 amino acids: CASSPGTGGTEAFF. The CDR3 nucleotides are TGTGCCAGCAGCCCAGGTACAGGGGGCACTGAAGCTTTCTTT.

This clone has a count of ten or more. The rearrangement joins TRBV7-3 to TRBJ1-1, with a possible D match to TRBD1 (6 bases). Deletions cut 0 bases from V and 4 bases from J, with 9 bases between. CDR3 length equals 14 residues. The germline V gene has CDR1 SGHTA and CDR2 FQGTGA. The CDR3 loop is CASSLTGALTEAFF. Written as DNA, the CDR3 is TGTGCCAGCAGCTTAACGGGGGCACTCACTGAAGCTTTCTTT.

This clone appeared many times. This chain uses TRBV5-1 with TRBJ2-7, with 12 bases that match TRBD2. After removal of 4 bases from V and 3 bases from J, the junction contained 8 bases not matched to a gene. CDR3 length: 16 amino acids. Germline V lookup: CDR1 SGHRS, CDR2 YFSETQ. DNA of the CDR3: TGCGCCAGCAGCCCGAAGACTAGCGGGGGAAACTACGAGCAGTACTTC. It specifies CASSPKTSGGNYEQYF. Variable domain in full (rest from reference TRBV5-1 and TRBJ2-7): KAGVTQTPRYLIKTRGQQVTLSCSPISGHRSVSWYQQTPGQGLQFLFEYFSETQRNKGNFPGRFSGRQFSNSRSEMNVSTLELGDSALYLCASSPKTSGGNYEQYFGPGTRLTVT.

The table lists this clone with many counts. CDR3 sequence (DNA): TGCGCCAGCAGCCAGGGACAGGGAAACACCATATATTTT. It encodes CASSQGQGNTIYF. The V and J genes are TRBV4-3 and TRBJ1-3, with 7 bases identical to TRBD1. Germline V gene lookup returns CDR1 LGHNA and CDR2 YSLEER. The V and J ends lost 3 bases and 4 bases, in that order; junction bases with no gene match: 0. The CDR3 spans 13 residues.

This clone was seen repeatedly, ten times or more. The chain combines TRBV10-3 with TRBJ2-3, with 10 bases matching TRBD2. The ends lost 10 bases at V and 6 bases at J; junction bases unmatched: 13. Germline CDR1 is ENHRY and CDR2 is SYGVKD. The CDR3 extends over 15 amino acids. CDR3 amino acids: CATTGLAGDPDTQYF. For the CDR3, the DNA is TGTGCCACCACCGGGCTAGCGGGAGATCCGGATACGCAGTATTTT.

This clone showed up many times. The chain joins TRBV5-1 to TRBJ2-6, with 9 bases fitting TRBD1. With V trimmed by 1 base and J by 1 base, 12 bases remained unmatched. CDR1 SGHRS and CDR2 YFSETQ come from the germline V gene. The CDR3 length is 20 residues. The CDR3 sequence is CASSLTGTGRVRSGANVLTF. The DNA of the CDR3 is TGCGCCAGCAGCTTGACCGGGACAGGGCGTGTTCGTTCTGGGGCCAACGTCCTGACTTTC.

This clone has ten or more counts. The J gene is TRBJ2-4, the V gene TRBV6-1, with no clear D. In germline, CDR1 is MNHNS, CDR2 SASEGT. V shed 1 base and J shed 11 bases, with 12 bases lying between them. The CDR3 loop spans 13 amino acids. CDR3 sequence reads: CASSEGRGSVQYF. The CDR3 nucleotides read TGTGCCAGCAGTGAAGGGCGCGGAAGCGTTCAGTACTTC.

This clone was detected many times. This sequence joins TRBV9 and TRBJ2-2; D is unresolved. V gave up 1 base and J gave up 5 bases, with 3 bases separating them. Germline V gene data show CDR1 as SGDLS and CDR2 as YYNGEE. The CDR3 extends over 12 amino acids. As DNA, the CDR3 is TGTGCCAGCAGCGTATCTACCGGGGAGCTGTTTTTT. It yields the protein CASSVSTGELFF.

This clone was seen ten or more times. The V call is TRBV5-1, the J call TRBJ2-7, with 7 nucleotides matching TRBD2. Germline V lookup: CDR1 SGHRS, CDR2 YFSETQ. The CDR3 length is 15 residues. After removal of 0 bases from V and 2 bases from J, the junction contained 5 bases not matched to a gene. Here the CDR3 reads CASSLAAGETYEQYF. The CDR3 DNA sequence: TGCGCCAGCAGCTTGGCCGCGGGGGAAACCTACGAGCAGTACTTC. Full variable domain (remainder filled in from reference TRBV5-1 and TRBJ2-7): KAGVTQTPRYLIKTRGQQVTLSCSPISGHRSVSWYQQTPGQGLQFLFEYFSETQRNKGNFPGRFSGRQFSNSRSEMNVSTLELGDSALYLCASSLAAGETYEQYFGPGTRLTVT.

This clone occurred many times. The J gene is TRBJ2-1, the V gene TRBV9, with D possibly being TRBD2 (6 bases). Germline V lookup: CDR1 SGDLS, CDR2 YYNGEE. The CDR3 has 15 residues. The V and J ends lost 2 bases and 3 bases respectively, with 12 bases between them. As DNA, the CDR3 is TGTGCCAGCAGCGTCGGGACTTCTAACTACAATGAGCAGTTCTTC. It yields the protein CASSVGTSNYNEQFF.

This clone showed up many times. The chain recombines TRBV18 with TRBJ2-1; 10 bases are shared with TRBD2. Trimming took 5 bases from V and 8 from J; bases not matched to a gene: 15. The CDR3 loop spans 17 amino acids. From germline, CDR1 is KGHSH and CDR2 LQKENI. CDR3 in amino acids: CASSTLTTPGTSDEQFF. Here the CDR3 DNA reads TGTGCCAGCTCAACCCTAACCACCCCCGGGACTAGCGATGAGCAGTTCTTC.

This clone has only a few counts. The chain has TRBV7-8 and TRBJ2-3, with unresolved D. CDR1 SGHVS and CDR2 FQNEAQ come from the germline V gene. V shed 5 bases and J shed 0 bases, with 15 bases lying between them. This CDR3 is built from 16 residues. This CDR3 is CASSREIRWSTDTQYF. DNA for the CDR3: TGTGCCAGCAGCCGAGAGATTCGGTGGAGCACAGATACGCAGTATTTT.

The sample holds many counts of this clone. The chain joins TRBV18 to TRBJ2-1; 12 bases map to TRBD2. CDR3 length equals 14 residues. Germline values: CDR1 KGHSH, CDR2 LQKENI. V trimming: 8 bases; J trimming: 9 bases; junction bases outside the gene matches: 8. The CDR3 protein is CASLAGGLSSEQFF. In DNA, the CDR3 is TGTGCCAGCCTAGCGGGAGGGTTGTCCAGTGAGCAGTTCTTC.

This clone was detected ten times or more. The chain uses TRBV6-5 and TRBJ2-3; 9 bases map to TRBD2. V was clipped by 6 bases and J by 4 bases; unmatched bases: 5. The CDR3 consists of 14 residues. The V gene's germline CDR1 is MNHEY and CDR2 SVGAGI. The CDR3 DNA reads as TGTGCCAGCAGATGGACTAGCGAAGCAGATACGCAGTATTTT. Its protein is CASRWTSEADTQYF.